This T cell receptor (beta chain) comes out of a study of T cell clusters in autoimmune cytopenias. In the study overall: A median of roughly 53,000 TRB reads per sample yielded a median approximately 2,200 distinct clonotypes.

The CDR3 runs 13 residues. Germline values: CDR1 SSHAT, CDR2 FNYEAQ (reference sequence). This clonotype counts as medium-sized (0.01 to 0.1%) by frequency. Its antigen is undetermined. Study results and caveats: Active autoimmune hepatitis patients had roughly 2.7-fold fewer exclusive TRB clusters than healthy donors. TRB repertoire shifts in secondary cytopenia and chronic lymphocytic leukemia mostly reflected lymphoma, not autoimmunity. Physiological T cell clusters of healthy donors were apparently absent in primary autoimmune cytopenia patients.

TRB rearrangements were amplified by touch-down multiplex PCR with mixed TRB-A/B primers. One entry per CDR3 protein, without DNA, is what TCRdb gives after re-calling the multiplex PCR reads. Recorded for this sample: about 3,200 distinct CDR3 sequences. About 37,500 genome equivalents of blood DNA were amplified for TRB. This rearrangement joins TRBV7-7 to TRBJ2-3. This receptor was identified in a human donor with an autoimmune cytopenia or autoimmune hepatitis (not recorded which). The sequencing sample was made of peripheral blood. CDR3 sequence: CASSLDGTDTQYF.